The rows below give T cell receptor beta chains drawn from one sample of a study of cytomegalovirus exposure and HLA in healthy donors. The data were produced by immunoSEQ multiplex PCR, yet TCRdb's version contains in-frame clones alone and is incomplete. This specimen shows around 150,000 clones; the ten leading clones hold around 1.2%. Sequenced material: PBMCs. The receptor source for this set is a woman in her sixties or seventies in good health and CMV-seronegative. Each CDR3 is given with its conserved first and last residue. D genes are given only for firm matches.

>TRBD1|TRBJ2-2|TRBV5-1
CATQQGQGANGELFF
TGCGCCACCCAACAAGGACAGGGGGCGAACGGGGAGCTGTTTTTT
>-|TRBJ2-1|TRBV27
CASRPLALSSYNEQFF
TGTGCCAGCAGACCATTAGCGTTAAGCTCCTACAATGAGCAGTTCTTC
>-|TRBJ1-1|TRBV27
CASKDPFRENTEAFF
TGTGCCAGCAAAGACCCTTTCAGGGAGAACACTGAAGCTTTCTTT
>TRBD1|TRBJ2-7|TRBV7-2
CASSSWDREPYEQYF
TGTGCCAGCAGCTCTTGGGACAGGGAGCCATACGAGCAGTACTTC
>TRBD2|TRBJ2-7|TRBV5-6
CASSSIGLAAFYEQYF
TGTGCCAGCAGCTCCATCGGGCTAGCGGCCTTCTACGAGCAGTACTTC
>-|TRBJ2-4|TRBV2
CASSANRELVAKNIQYF
TGTGCCAGCAGTGCAAACAGGGAACTTGTAGCCAAAAACATTCAGTACTTC
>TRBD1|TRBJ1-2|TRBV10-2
CASSELGTDGYTF
TGCGCCAGCAGTGAGCTCGGGACAGATGGCTACACCTTC
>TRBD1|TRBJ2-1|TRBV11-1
CASSSRDRGGNNEQFF
TGTGCCAGCAGCTCCAGGGACAGGGGTGGCAACAATGAGCAGTTCTTC
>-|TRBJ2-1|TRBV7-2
CASSLGRTANEQFF
TGTGCCAGCAGCTTAGGCAGGACTGCAAATGAGCAGTTCTTC
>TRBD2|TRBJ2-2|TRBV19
CASSRGEGHFGGELFF
TGTGCCAGTAGTAGGGGGGAGGGCCATTTCGGCGGGGAGCTGTTTTTT
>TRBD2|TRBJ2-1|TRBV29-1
CSVSGRALGGNEQFF
TGCAGCGTTAGCGGGAGGGCCCTCGGGGGCAATGAGCAGTTCTTC
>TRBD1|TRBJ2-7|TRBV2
CASSGRQGAYEQYF
TGTGCCAGCAGTGGGCGACAGGGGGCCTACGAGCAGTACTTC
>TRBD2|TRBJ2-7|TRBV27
CASKFGSGSYEQYF
TGTGCCAGCAAGTTCGGTAGCGGGTCCTACGAGCAGTACTTC
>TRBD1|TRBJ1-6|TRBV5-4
CASSYATTGLDSPLHF
TGTGCCAGCAGCTATGCTACGACAGGGTTGGATTCACCCCTCCACTTT